This TCR beta chain derives from a study of CXCR3-negative and CXCR3-positive naive CD8 T cells. Libraries were UMI-labeled 5' RACE TRB cDNA. One entry per CDR3 protein, without DNA, is what TCRdb gives after re-calling the 5' RACE reads. This table holds tens of thousands of distinct CDR3 sequences. The sequencing input was memory CD8+ T cells from blood. This clonotype originated in a human donor in good health. Some clones in this sample may be carry-over from other donors' samples.

The CDR3 here is CASSDAGEAFF. The chain recombines TRBV2 with TRBJ1-1. Germline lookup yields CDR1 SNHLY and CDR2 FYNNEI. The CDR3 extends over 11 amino acids.